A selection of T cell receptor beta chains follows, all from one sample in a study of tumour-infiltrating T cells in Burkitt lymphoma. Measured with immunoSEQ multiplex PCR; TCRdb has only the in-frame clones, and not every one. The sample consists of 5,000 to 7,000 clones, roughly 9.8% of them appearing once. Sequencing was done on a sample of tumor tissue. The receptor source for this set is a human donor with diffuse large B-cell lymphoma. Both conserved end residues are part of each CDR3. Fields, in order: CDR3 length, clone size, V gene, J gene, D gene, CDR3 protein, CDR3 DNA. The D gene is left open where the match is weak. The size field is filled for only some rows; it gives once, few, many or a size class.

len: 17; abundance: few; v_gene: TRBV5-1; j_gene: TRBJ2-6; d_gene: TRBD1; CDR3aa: CASSLVGQGAGANVLTF; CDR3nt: TGCGCCAGCAGCCTGGTGGGACAGGGGGCTGGGGCCAACGTCCTGACTTTC
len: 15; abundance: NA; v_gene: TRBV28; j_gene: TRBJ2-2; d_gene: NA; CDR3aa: CASSFWAENTGELFF; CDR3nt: TGTGCCAGCAGTTTTTGGGCAGAAAACACCGGGGAGCTGTTTTTT
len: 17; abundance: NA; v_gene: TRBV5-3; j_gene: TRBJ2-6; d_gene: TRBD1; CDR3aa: CARTGTVGQSRANVLTF; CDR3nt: TGTGCCAGAACGGGGACAGTGGGACAAAGTCGGGCCAACGTCCTGACTTTC
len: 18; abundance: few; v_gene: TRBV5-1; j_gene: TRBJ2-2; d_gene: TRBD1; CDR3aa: CASSLSGRDRGLTGELFF; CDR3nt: TGCGCCAGCAGCTTGTCAGGGCGGGACAGGGGGCTCACCGGGGAGCTGTTTTTT
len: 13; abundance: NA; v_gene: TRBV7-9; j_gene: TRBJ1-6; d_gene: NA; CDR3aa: CASSSGQGSPLHF; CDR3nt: TGTGCCAGCAGCTCGGGGCAGGGGTCACCCCTCCACTTT
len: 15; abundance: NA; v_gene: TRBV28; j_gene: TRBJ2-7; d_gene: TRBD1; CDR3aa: CASSSPTGGRDEQYF; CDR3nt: TGTGCCAGCAGCTCCCCCACAGGGGGCAGGGACGAGCAGTACTTC
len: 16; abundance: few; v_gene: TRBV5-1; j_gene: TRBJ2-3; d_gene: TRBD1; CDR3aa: CASSPTGQGAQDTQYF; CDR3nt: TGCGCCAGCAGCCCTACGGGACAGGGGGCTCAAGATACGCAGTATTTT
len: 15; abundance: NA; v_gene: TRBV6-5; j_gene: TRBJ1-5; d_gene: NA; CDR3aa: CASSYAHGRDQPQHF; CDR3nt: TGTGCCAGCAGTTACGCCCACGGGAGGGATCAGCCCCAGCATTTT
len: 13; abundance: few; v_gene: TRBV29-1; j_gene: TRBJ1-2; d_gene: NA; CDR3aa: CSVEQPNNYGYTF; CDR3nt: TGCAGCGTTGAACAGCCCAATAACTATGGCTACACCTTC
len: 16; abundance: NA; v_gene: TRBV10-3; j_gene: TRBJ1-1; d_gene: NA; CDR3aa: CAISESRSRGQTEAFF; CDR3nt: TGTGCCATCAGTGAGTCGAGGTCAAGGGGCCAGACTGAAGCTTTCTTT
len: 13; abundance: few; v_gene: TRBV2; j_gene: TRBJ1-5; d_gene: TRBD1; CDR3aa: CASRGQGGQPQHF; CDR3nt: TGTGCCAGCAGGGGACAGGGAGGGCAGCCCCAGCATTTT
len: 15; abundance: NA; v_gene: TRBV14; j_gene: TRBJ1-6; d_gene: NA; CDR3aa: CASSQGQRYNSPLHF; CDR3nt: TGTGCCAGCAGCCAAGGACAGAGGTATAATTCACCCCTCCACTTT
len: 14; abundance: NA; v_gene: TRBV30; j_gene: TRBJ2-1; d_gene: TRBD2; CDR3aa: CAWRQGTSGGEQFF; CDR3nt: TGTGCCTGGAGGCAGGGGACTAGCGGGGGGGAGCAGTTCTTC
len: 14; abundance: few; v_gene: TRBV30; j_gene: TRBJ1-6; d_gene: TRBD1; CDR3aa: CAWGPGQGNSPLHF; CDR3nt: TGTGCCTGGGGGCCGGGACAGGGAAATTCACCCCTCCACTTT
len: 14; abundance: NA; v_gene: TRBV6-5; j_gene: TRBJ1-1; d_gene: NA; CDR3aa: CASSSQGRDTEAFF; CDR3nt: TGTGCCAGCAGTTCCCAGGGCAGGGACACTGAAGCTTTCTTT
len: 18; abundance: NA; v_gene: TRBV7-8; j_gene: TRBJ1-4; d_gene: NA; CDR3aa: CASSLALSSRLLMSKLFF; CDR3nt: TGTGCCAGCAGCTTAGCGCTTTCGTCCAGGCTATTAATGTCGAAACTGTTTTTT
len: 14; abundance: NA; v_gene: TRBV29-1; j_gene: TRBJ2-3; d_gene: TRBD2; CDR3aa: CSATTSGGIDTQYF; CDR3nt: TGCAGCGCTACGACTAGCGGGGGAATAGATACGCAGTATTTT
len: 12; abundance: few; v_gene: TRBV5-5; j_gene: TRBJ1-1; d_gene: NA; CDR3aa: CASRALRDAAFF; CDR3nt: TGTGCCAGCAGAGCCCTCCGGGATGCAGCTTTCTTT
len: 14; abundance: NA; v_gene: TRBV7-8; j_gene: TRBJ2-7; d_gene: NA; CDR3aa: CASSYRDIDYEQYF; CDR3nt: TGTGCCAGCAGCTACCGGGACATAGACTACGAGCAGTACTTC
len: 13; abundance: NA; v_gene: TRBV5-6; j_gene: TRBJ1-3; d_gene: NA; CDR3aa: CASSAGRGNTIYF; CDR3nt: TGTGCCAGCTCTGCAGGGCGAGGAAACACCATATATTTT